This passage covers 16 T cell receptor beta chains from one sample sequenced in a study of shared clonotypes between healthy human individuals. Some clones are missing from TCRdb's copy, which holds only in-frame ones; the method was immunoSEQ multiplex PCR. The data hold roughly 2 million clones, with over 85% observed a single time. Sequencing used naive CD4+ T cells sorted from blood. The subset: CD45RA+ positively selected. These receptors all come from a man in his late teens or twenties in good health.

Of note for this clone: At one end the junction does not follow the germline gene, possibly because of a read error. The V call is TRBV4-3, the J call TRBJ2-7, with D possibly being TRBD1 (5 bases). Germline values: CDR1 LGHNA, CDR2 YSLEER. The CDR3 loop spans 14 amino acids. This CDR3 reads CASRQDTGTYEQYF. CDR3 nucleotides: TGCGCCAGCAGACAAGATACAGGTACCTACGAGCAGTACTTC.

This rearrangement joins TRBV7-9 to TRBJ1-1; TRBD1 is a possible D gene (6 bases). Germline CDR1 SEHNR, CDR2 FQNEAQ (reference sequence). The CDR3 has 12 residues. Trimming stripped 5 bases from V and 4 bases from J, with 8 bases between. The CDR3 DNA follows: TGTGCCAGCAGCCAGGGGAGCACTGAAGCTTTCTTT. It specifies CASSQGSTEAFF.

The chain couples TRBV28 to TRBJ1-3, with D unclear. Trimming stripped 4 bases from V and 0 bases from J, with 16 bases between. The CDR3 totals 17 residues. CDR1 is MDHEN and CDR2 is SYDVKM in the germline V gene. This chain's CDR3 is CASSSFEGSDSGNTIYF. CDR3 DNA sequence: TGTGCCAGCAGTTCCTTCGAAGGGTCCGACTCTGGAAACACCATATATTTT.

Notes on this clone: The sample holds other DNA sequences that translate to the same CDR3. The chain links TRBV7-2 to TRBJ1-5, with 8 positions matching TRBD1. The CDR3 consists of 15 residues. V lost 1 base to trimming and J lost 7 bases; unmatched junction nucleotides: 6. Germline lookup yields CDR1 SGHTA and CDR2 FQGNSA. The CDR3 protein is CASSLVQGAGQPQHF. The CDR3 region has the DNA TGTGCCAGCAGCTTAGTTCAGGGGGCCGGACAGCCCCAGCATTTT.

The count of this clone is one. The CDR3 DNA sequence: TGTGCCAGCAGCGTGGGTCAGACTACCTACGAGCAGTACTTC. Its translation: CASSVGQTTYEQYF. The V gene is TRBV9, the J gene TRBJ2-7, with TRBD2 as a possible D gene (5 bases). This CDR3 has 14 residues. V was pared by 2 bases and J by 2 bases, with 11 bases between. Germline CDR1 and CDR2: SGDLS and YYNGEE. Variable domain in full (rest from reference TRBV9 and TRBJ2-7): DSGVTQTPKHLITATGQRVTLRCSPRSGDLSVYWYQQSLDQGLQFLIQYYNGEERAKGNILERFSAQQFPDLHSELNLSSLELGDSALYFCASSVGQTTYEQYFGPGTRLTVT.

The chain has TRBV4-3 and TRBJ1-1; 8 nucleotides agree with TRBD1. CDR1 and CDR2 (germline): LGHNA, YSLEER. The V segment lost 1 base and the J segment 6 bases; nucleotides outside the gene matches: 10. The CDR3 consists of 16 residues. CDR3 protein: CASSQGNQGARAEAFF. The CDR3 coding sequence is TGCGCCAGCAGCCAAGGAAATCAGGGGGCTCGCGCTGAAGCTTTCTTT.

J is TRBJ2-7 and V is TRBV5-1, with D maybe TRBD2 (6 bases). The CDR3 has 15 residues. V was clipped by 4 bases and J by 3 bases, with 17 bases between them. Germline values: CDR1 SGHRS, CDR2 YFSETQ. The CDR3 bases are TGCGCCAGCAGCCGGCGGGATTTCTCAATCTACGAGCAGTACTTC. Protein product: CASSRRDFSIYEQYF.

The rearrangement uses TRBV27 and TRBJ2-7; D uncertain. CDR1 is MNHEY and CDR2 is SMNVEV in the germline V gene (reference sequence). V was clipped by 0 bases and J by 2 bases, with 8 bases between them. This CDR3 contains 14 residues. CDR3 in amino acids: CASSLSNKPYEQYF. DNA of the CDR3: TGTGCCAGCAGTTTATCGAACAAGCCCTACGAGCAGTACTTC.

This clone showed up just once. The rearrangement uses TRBV10-3 and TRBJ2-7; maybe TRBD1 (7 bases). Germline CDR1 reads ENHRY; CDR2 reads SYGVKD. The CDR3 covers 13 residues. V was pared by 8 bases and J by 6 bases, with 17 bases between. CDR3 amino acids: CAIAPGGYFEQYF. In DNA form, the CDR3 reads TGTGCCATCGCTCCAGGGGGGTACTTCGAGCAGTACTTC.

This clone was seen a single time. The J gene is TRBJ2-1, the V gene TRBV10-3; 9 positions agree with TRBD2. After removal of 0 bases from V and 4 bases from J, the junction contained 10 bases not matched to a gene. The CDR3 has 18 amino acids. Germline assignment: CDR1 ENHRY and CDR2 SYGVKD. The CDR3 DNA is TGTGCCATCAGTGAGTCGAGTAGCGGGGGAGGAATTTACAATGAGCAGTTCTTC. Its translation: CAISESSSGGGIYNEQFF.

This chain connects TRBV2 to TRBJ2-3; perhaps D is TRBD1 or TRBD2 (6 bases each). Trimming stripped 8 bases from V and 0 bases from J, with 12 bases between. Per germline, CDR1 SNHLY and CDR2 FYNNEI. The CDR3 has 14 amino acids. The CDR3 DNA reads TGTGCCAGCGGGGGCGGGAAGAGCACAGATACGCAGTATTTT. Translation gives CASGGGKSTDTQYF.

The rearrangement links TRBV12-5 to TRBJ2-6; 11 nucleotides align to TRBD1. The CDR3 covers 18 residues. From germline, CDR1 is LGHNT and CDR2 FRNRAP. Trimming removed 1 base from V and 0 bases from J; junction bases left unmatched: 2. Here the CDR3 reads CASGLGTGGGSGANVLTF. The CDR3 region has the DNA TGTGCTAGTGGTTTGGGGACAGGGGGCGGCTCTGGGGCCAACGTCCTGACTTTC.

Note on this clone: One junction end disagrees with the germline gene, perhaps due to a read error. Other DNA sequences in this specimen translate into the identical CDR3. The CDR3 is CASSLGQGQETQYF. Written as DNA, the CDR3 is TGTGCCAGCAGTTTGGGACAGGGTCAAGAGACCCAGTACTTC. V usage is TRBV5-6 and J usage is TRBJ2-5; 9 nucleotides line up with TRBD1. CDR3 length: 14 amino acids. Germline CDR1 SGHDT, CDR2 YYEEEE.

J is TRBJ1-3 and V is TRBV6-5; D is undetermined. Trimming pared 6 bases from V and 6 bases from J, leaving 18 bases between. Germline CDR1 MNHEY, CDR2 SVGAGI. CDR3 size: 15 residues. In DNA form, the CDR3 reads TGTGCCAGCAGCTATAGTCGTGGGCTTGCAAACACCATATATTTT. Amino acid sequence: CASSYSRGLANTIYF.

The rearrangement joins TRBV25-1 to TRBJ2-3; TRBD2 aligns across 11 bases. The CDR3 sequence is 16 residues long. V lost 4 bases to trimming and J lost 6 bases; unmatched junction nucleotides: 9. CDR1 is MGHDK and CDR2 is SYGVNS in the germline V gene. Written as DNA, the CDR3 is TGTGCCAGCAGTGCTTTAGCGGGAGGGCTTTGGGATACGCAGTATTTT. Translating gives CASSALAGGLWDTQYF.

The chain employs TRBV5-4 and TRBJ2-7; weak D call: TRBD1 (5 bases). V lost 4 bases, J lost 7 bases, and 12 bases lay in between. This CDR3 is built from 12 residues. Germline loops: CDR1 SGHNT, CDR2 YYREEE (reference sequence). The CDR3 DNA follows: TGTGCCAGCAGCGCAGGGCGCGCGGAGCAGTACTTC. Encoded protein: CASSAGRAEQYF. The whole variable domain, remainder taken from reference TRBV5-4 and TRBJ2-7, is ETGVTQSPTHLIKTRGQQVTLRCSSQSGHNTVSWYQQALGQGPQFIFQYYREEENGRGNFPPRFSGLQFPNYSSELNVNALELDDSALYLCASSAGRAEQYFGPGTRLTVT.